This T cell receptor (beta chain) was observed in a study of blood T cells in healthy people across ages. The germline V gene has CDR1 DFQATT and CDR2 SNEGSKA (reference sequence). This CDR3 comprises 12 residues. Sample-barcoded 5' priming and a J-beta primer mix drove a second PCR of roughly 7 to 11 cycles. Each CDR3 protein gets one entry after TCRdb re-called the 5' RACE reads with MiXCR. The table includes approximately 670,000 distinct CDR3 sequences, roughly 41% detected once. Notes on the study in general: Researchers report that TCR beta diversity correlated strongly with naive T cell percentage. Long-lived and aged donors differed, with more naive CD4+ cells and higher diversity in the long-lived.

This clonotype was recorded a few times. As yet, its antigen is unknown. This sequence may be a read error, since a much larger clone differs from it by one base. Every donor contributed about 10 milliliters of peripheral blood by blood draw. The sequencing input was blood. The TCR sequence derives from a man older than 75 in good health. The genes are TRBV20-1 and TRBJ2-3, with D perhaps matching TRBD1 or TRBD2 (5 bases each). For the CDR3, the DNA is TGCAGGGGGGACGCCCGCGGAGATACGCAGTATTTT. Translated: CRGDARGDTQYF.